This T cell receptor beta chain was recovered during a study of T-cell reconstitution after alpha-beta-depleted transplantation in children. V trimming: 0 bases; J trimming: 4 bases; junction bases outside the gene matches: 9. The V gene's germline CDR1 is DFQATT and CDR2 SNEGSKA (reference sequence). The CDR3 is 18 amino acids. This clonotype was seen more than once but under ten times. Construction of the TCRbeta library involved unique molecular identifiers. TCRdb fed the PCR reads into MiXCR, producing one record per CDR3 protein. The repertoire holds about 500,000 distinct CDR3 sequences, with about 31% as singletons.

The sequence came from a human donor who donated a stem cell graft to a child with aplastic anemia. The chain couples TRBV20-1 to TRBJ2-2, with 12 bases lining up with TRBD2. Specimen: PBMCs from the stem cell graft donor, collected from the stem cell graft. The CDR3 region has the DNA TGCAGTGCTAGAGATCAAGGGCTAGCGGGAGGGTCCACCGGGGAGCTGTTTTTT. The encoded protein is CSARDQGLAGGSTGELFF.